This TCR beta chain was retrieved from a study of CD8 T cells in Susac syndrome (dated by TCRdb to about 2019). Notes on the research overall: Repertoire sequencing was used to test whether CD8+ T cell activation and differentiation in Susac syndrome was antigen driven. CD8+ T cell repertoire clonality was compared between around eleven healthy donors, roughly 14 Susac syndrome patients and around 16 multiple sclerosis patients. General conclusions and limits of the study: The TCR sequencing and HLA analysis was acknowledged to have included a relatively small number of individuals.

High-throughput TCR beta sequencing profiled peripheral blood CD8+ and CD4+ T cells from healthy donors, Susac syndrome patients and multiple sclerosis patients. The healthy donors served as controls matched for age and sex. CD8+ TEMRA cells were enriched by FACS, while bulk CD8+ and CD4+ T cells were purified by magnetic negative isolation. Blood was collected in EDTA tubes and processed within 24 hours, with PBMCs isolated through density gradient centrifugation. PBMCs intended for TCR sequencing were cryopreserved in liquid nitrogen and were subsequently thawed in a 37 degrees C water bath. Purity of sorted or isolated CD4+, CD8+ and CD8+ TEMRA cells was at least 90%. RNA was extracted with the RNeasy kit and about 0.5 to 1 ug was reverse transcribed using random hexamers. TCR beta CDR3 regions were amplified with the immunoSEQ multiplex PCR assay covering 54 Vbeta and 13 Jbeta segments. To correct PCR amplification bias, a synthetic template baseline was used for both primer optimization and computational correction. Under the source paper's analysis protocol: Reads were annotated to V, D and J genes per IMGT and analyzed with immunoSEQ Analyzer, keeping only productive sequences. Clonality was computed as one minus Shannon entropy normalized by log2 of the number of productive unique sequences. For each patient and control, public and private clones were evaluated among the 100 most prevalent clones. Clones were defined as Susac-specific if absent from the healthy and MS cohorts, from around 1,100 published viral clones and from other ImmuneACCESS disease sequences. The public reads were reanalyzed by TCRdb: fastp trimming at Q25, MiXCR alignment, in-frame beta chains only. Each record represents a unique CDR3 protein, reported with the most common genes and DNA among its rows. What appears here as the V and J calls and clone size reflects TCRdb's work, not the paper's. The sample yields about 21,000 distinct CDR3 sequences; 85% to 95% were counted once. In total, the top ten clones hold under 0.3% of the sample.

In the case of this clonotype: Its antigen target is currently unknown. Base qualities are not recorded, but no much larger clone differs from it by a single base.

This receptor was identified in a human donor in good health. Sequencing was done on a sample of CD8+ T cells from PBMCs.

The CDR3 reads as follows: CSASSTVIYEQYF. DNA sequence: TGCAGTGCTAGCTCGACAGTCATCTACGAGCAGTACTTC. The chain was built from TRBV20-1 and TRBJ2-7, with TRBD1 perhaps the D gene, on 5 matching bases. The germline V gene (reference sequence) gives CDR1 as DFQATT and CDR2 as SNEGSKA. The CDR3 starts with the cysteine, ends with the phenylalanine, and has 13 residues. The read is trimmed to its CDR3 DNA, 39 bases read in frame from base 1. The junction shows trimming of 3 bases on V and 3 bases on J, plus 12 bases between the germline ends.